This passage covers 23 T cell receptor beta chains from one sample sequenced in a study of blood T cells in healthy people across ages. The second PCR ran about 6 to 11 cycles with a sample-barcoded 5' primer and J-beta primers. TCRdb reanalysed the 5' RACE reads using MiXCR and keeps one entry per CDR3 protein. The sample holds 600,000 to 1,000,000 distinct CDR3 sequences, 25% seen once. In addition, the sample was reused for a study of T cells of mothers and their children.

Sequenced sample: blood. These receptors all stem from a boy between 10 and 17 years old in good health.

This clonotype was seen more than once but under ten times. One end of the junction varies from germline; a read error may be responsible. V is TRBV6-5 and J is TRBJ2-5; no definite D call. The end of the DNA fits TRBJ2-7 better, so the J call may be wrong. CDR1 is MNHEY, CDR2 SVGAGI, per germline. The length of the CDR3 is 13 residues. This CDR3 reads CASSSTDLSEQYF. CDR3 bases: TGCGCCAGCAGCTCGACGGACCTCAGCGAGCAGTACTTC.

This chain links TRBV4-3 with TRBJ1-2, with D perhaps matching TRBD1 (6 bases). Germline V gene lookup returns CDR1 LGHNA and CDR2 YSLEER. The CDR3 covers 15 residues. Trimming took 0 bases from V and 4 from J, leaving 12 bases between them. CDR3: CASSQEPGHPYGYTF. The CDR3 coding sequence is TGCGCCAGCAGCCAAGAGCCGGGACATCCCTATGGCTACACCTTC.

This clonotype was recorded only once. The V call is TRBV25-1, the J call TRBJ2-2; D might be TRBD1 (6 bases). Trimming cost V 4 bases and J 4 bases, with 13 bases left between them. This CDR3 contains 15 residues. Germline CDR1 MGHDK, CDR2 SYGVNS. The CDR3: CASSGVGAVTGELFF. The CDR3 bases are TGTGCCAGCAGTGGAGTGGGGGCCGTCACCGGGGAGCTGTTTTTT.

This clonotype was recorded at least ten times. The V call is TRBV11-2, the J call TRBJ2-1, with D possibly called TRBD1 or TRBD2 (7 bases each). V lost 10 bases, J lost 3 bases, and 22 bases lay in between. The CDR3 covers 16 residues. From germline, CDR1 is SGHAT and CDR2 FQNNGV. For the CDR3, the DNA is TGTGCCACCAGGCTAGCGGCAGGGGGAAACTACAATGAGCAGTTCTTC. This codes for CATRLAAGGNYNEQFF.

This clonotype has a handful of counts. The V call is TRBV29-1, the J call TRBJ2-5; D gene unclear. V lost 1 base to trimming and J lost 5 bases, with 14 bases between them. The germline CDR1 and CDR2 sequences are SQVTM and ANQGSEA. The CDR3 is made up of 14 amino acids. As DNA, the CDR3 is TGCAGCGTTGAAGGGTGGTTGAACTTGGAGACCCAGTACTTC. The encoded protein is CSVEGWLNLETQYF.

This clonotype showed up just a few times. This chain links TRBV14 with TRBJ2-4, with 7 bases that match TRBD2. Germline CDR1 is SGHDN and CDR2 is FVKESK. This CDR3 is built from 16 residues. The trim removed 3 bases at V and 8 bases at J, leaving 13 bases unmatched. CDR3 DNA sequence: TGTGCCAGCAGCCACCGCCGTGCAGCGGGAACTGACATTCAGTACTTC. Translation gives CASSHRRAAGTDIQYF.

The CDR3 sequence is CASSVHRGAVVYNEQFF. The CDR3 region has the DNA TGTGCCAGCAGCGTCCACAGGGGTGCGGTCGTCTACAATGAGCAGTTCTTC. The chain links TRBV7-2 to TRBJ2-1; 7 bases align to TRBD1. The CDR3 contains 17 residues. Per germline, CDR1 SGHTA and CDR2 FQGNSA. The V and J ends lost 5 bases and 3 bases, in that order; junction bases with no gene match: 13.

The J gene is TRBJ2-5, the V gene TRBV12-3 or TRBV12-4; TRBD2 aligns across 7 bases. The CDR3 loop spans 14 amino acids. The V segment lost 4 bases and the J segment 2 bases; nucleotides outside the gene matches: 4. CDR3 sequence: CASSSWEGQETQYF. In DNA, the CDR3 is TGTGCCAGCAGTTCATGGGAGGGGCAAGAGACCCAGTACTTC.

In this sample, this clonotype turned up a few times. The CDR3 spells CSARDSSGRHGYTF. The CDR3 DNA is TGCAGTGCTAGAGACTCGTCGGGGAGGCATGGCTACACCTTC. The chain is built from TRBV20-1 and TRBJ1-2, with unresolved D. Trimming shortened V by 0 bases and J by 6 bases, and 14 bases separated the two germline ends. Germline V gene sequence: CDR1 DFQATT, CDR2 SNEGSKA (reference sequence). CDR3 length: 14 residues.

The genes are TRBV7-8 and TRBJ2-2, with unresolved D. Germline CDR1 reads SGHVS; CDR2 reads FQNEAQ. The CDR3 consists of 15 residues. V lost 6 bases to trimming and J lost 7 bases, with 18 bases between them. The CDR3 here is CASRRRASIDGELFF. In nucleotides, the CDR3 is TGTGCCAGCAGGCGAAGGGCAAGCATAGACGGGGAGCTGTTTTTT.

This rearrangement joins TRBV2 to TRBJ1-4, with 9 bases that match TRBD1. The trim removed 8 bases at V and 6 bases at J, leaving 7 bases unmatched. Germline CDR1 and CDR2: SNHLY and FYNNEI. The CDR3 is 14 residues long. The CDR3 sequence is CASFVDRGDEKLFF. The CDR3 nucleotides are TGTGCCAGCTTCGTGGACAGGGGAGATGAAAAACTGTTTTTT. The full variable domain, in which reference TRBV2 and TRBJ1-4 provide the parts outside the CDR3, is EPEVTQTPSHQVTQMGQEVILRCVPISNHLYFYWYRQILGQKVEFLVSFYNNEISEKSEIFDDQFSVERPDGSNFTLKIRSTKLEDSAMYFCASFVDRGDEKLFFGSGTQLSVL.

This clonotype was seen at least ten times. The chain uses TRBV19 and TRBJ2-5; tentatively, D is TRBD2 (5 bases). The CDR3 runs to 13 residues. Germline CDR1 reads LNHDA; CDR2 reads SQIVND (reference sequence). Trimming took 5 bases from V and 3 from J, leaving 10 bases between them. The CDR3 DNA follows: TGTGCCAGTAGTGGGCTAGCAGAAGAGACCCAGTACTTC. Translating gives CASSGLAEETQYF.

This clonotype was observed at least ten times. This rearrangement joins TRBV7-2 to TRBJ2-3, with a possible D match to TRBD1 (6 bases). The CDR3 consists of 14 residues. CDR1 is SGHTA and CDR2 is FQGNSA in the germline V gene. V lost 5 bases and J lost 11, with 20 bases in between. The CDR3 DNA reads TGTGCCAGCAGCCCCAGGATTGGAGGCAGGGGGCAGTATTTT. As protein: CASSPRIGGRGQYF.

The V and J genes are TRBV29-1 and TRBJ2-7; 14 positions match TRBD2. J gave up 3 bases and V 4 bases, and 5 bases lay outside the gene matches. Germline CDR1 is SQVTM and CDR2 is ANQGSEA. The CDR3 length is 15 residues. CDR3 region: CSVGGLAGGLYEQYF. Here the CDR3 DNA reads TGCAGCGTTGGAGGACTAGCGGGAGGTCTCTACGAGCAGTACTTC.

The CDR3, as DNA: TGTGCCAGCAACACTCGCGCGGGACAGTTTGAAGCTTTCTTT. As protein: CASNTRAGQFEAFF. This rearrangement joins TRBV27 to TRBJ1-1; TRBD1 agrees at 7 bases. Germline assignment: CDR1 MNHEY and CDR2 SMNVEV (reference sequence). Trimming removed 7 bases from V and 7 bases from J; junction bases left unmatched: 12. CDR3 size: 14 residues.

V gene TRBV20-1 combines with J gene TRBJ2-3, with D uncertain. V was trimmed by 0 bases and J by 4 bases, leaving 17 bases between them. The length of the CDR3 is 16 residues. Looked up from germline, CDR1 is DFQATT and CDR2 is SNEGSKA (reference sequence). The CDR3 nucleotides read TGCAGTGCTAGAGATGCGGCTAGTGGGTCCCCAGATACGCAGTATTTT. Its protein product is CSARDAASGSPDTQYF.

This clonotype was recorded a few times. The J gene is TRBJ1-3, the V gene TRBV20-1; no clear D. Germline V gene lookup returns CDR1 DFQATT and CDR2 SNEGSKA (reference sequence). V was cut by 0 bases and J by 6 bases, with 6 bases left in between. The CDR3 sequence is 12 residues long. The CDR3 protein is CSARDDVNTIYF. The CDR3 coding sequence is TGCAGTGCTAGAGATGATGTAAACACCATATATTTT.

The chain has TRBV12-3 or TRBV12-4 and TRBJ1-1, with TRBD1 as a possible D gene (5 bases). This CDR3 is built from 15 residues. V was clipped by 6 bases and J by 1 base, with 15 bases between them. DNA of the CDR3: TGTGCCAGCAGCTACCGAGGAGGGACGAACACTGAAGCTTTCTTT. Translating it yields CASSYRGGTNTEAFF.

In its sample, this clonotype was seen a few times. The chain employs TRBV4-2 and TRBJ2-5, with 13 bases aligning to TRBD2. V dropped 0 bases and J dropped 2; count of bases not matched to a gene: 0. Germline V gene data show CDR1 as LGHNA and CDR2 as YNFKEQ. The CDR3 consists of 16 residues. The CDR3 loop reads CASSQELAGGQETQYF. The CDR3 DNA is TGTGCCAGCAGCCAAGAACTAGCGGGAGGGCAAGAGACCCAGTACTTC.

This rearrangement joins TRBV29-1 to TRBJ2-1; 7 nucleotides align to TRBD2. With 7 bases clipped from V and 4 bases from J, the junction kept 4 bases outside the gene matches. Germline CDR1 reads SQVTM; CDR2 reads ANQGSEA. CDR3 length: 12 amino acids. The DNA for the CDR3 is TGCAGCGAGGGAGGGGCTTACAATGAGCAGTTCTTC. Translated: CSEGGAYNEQFF.

The rearrangement joins TRBV12-3 or TRBV12-4 to TRBJ2-4, with 7 nucleotides matching TRBD1. The CDR3 loop spans 16 amino acids. V dropped 6 bases and J dropped 0; count of bases not matched to a gene: 8. DNA for the CDR3: TGTGCCAGCAGCTCAACGACAGGGCTAGCCAAAAACATTCAGTACTTC. Residues: CASSSTTGLAKNIQYF.

The chain links TRBV7-2 to TRBJ1-1, with TRBD1 identical over 7 bases. Per the germline V gene, CDR1 is SGHTA and CDR2 is FQGNSA. The CDR3 has 13 residues. The trim removed 5 bases at V and 5 bases at J, leaving 5 bases unmatched. The CDR3 reads CASSPRQGTEAFF. The CDR3 bases are TGTGCCAGCAGCCCAAGACAGGGAACTGAAGCTTTCTTT.

V is TRBV24-1 and J is TRBJ2-7, with D unresolved. The CDR3 length is 15 residues. CDR1 is KGHDR, CDR2 SFDVKD, per germline. The V gene lost 2 bases and the J gene lost 3 bases, with 13 bases spanning the gap. The CDR3 sequence is CATSDSKGFYYEQYF. Here the CDR3 DNA reads TGTGCCACCAGTGATTCAAAGGGCTTTTACTACGAGCAGTACTTC.